The 20 T cell receptor beta chains in this list originate from one sample, sequenced in a study of identifying expanded T cells in peripheral blood. This table comes from immunoSEQ multiplex PCR, and its TCRdb copy is limited to in-frame clones, with some not included. The sample shows about 100,000 clones, 75% to 90% of them seen only once. Sequencing used blood. The receptors were gathered from a person aged 18 to 69 in good health.

The chain is built from TRBV5-4 and TRBJ2-1; unclear D gene. This CDR3 is 14 amino acids long. With 0 bases removed from V and 0 bases from J, the gap between germline ends came to 4 bases. Germline V gene lookup returns CDR1 SGHNT and CDR2 YYREEE (reference sequence). The CDR3 DNA sequence: TGTGCCAGCAGCTTGGACTCCTCCTACAATGAGCAGTTCTTC. Encoded protein: CASSLDSSYNEQFF.

The gene calls are TRBV29-1 and TRBJ2-2; 15 bases match TRBD2. From germline, CDR1 is SQVTM and CDR2 ANQGSEA. This CDR3 spans 16 amino acids. The ends lost 7 bases at V and 1 base at J; junction bases unmatched: 4. CDR3 nucleotide sequence: TGCAGCGGCGGGGGACTAGCGGGAGGGAACACCGGGGAGCTGTTTTTT. It translates to CSGGGLAGGNTGELFF.

The V call is TRBV6-1, the J call TRBJ2-5; no firm D call. The CDR3 extends over 13 amino acids. Germline values: CDR1 MNHNS, CDR2 SASEGT. V was trimmed by 6 bases and J by 2 bases, leaving 10 bases between them. This CDR3 is CASSEPPQETQYF. DNA of the CDR3: TGTGCCAGCAGCGAACCACCGCAAGAGACCCAGTACTTC.

The CDR3 DNA is TGTGCCAGCAGCAAAGGGGTAGTCGGTCTCTACGAGCAGTACTTC. It is translated as CASSKGVVGLYEQYF. The chain carries TRBV7-6 and TRBJ2-7, with D maybe TRBD1 (5 bases). V was shortened by 5 bases and J by 3 bases, with 17 bases between the two germline ends. The CDR3 sequence is 15 residues long. Germline CDR1 and CDR2: SGHVS and FNYEAQ. Based on the CDR3 plus reference TRBV7-6 and TRBJ2-7, the full variable domain is GAGVSQSPRYKVTKRGQDVALRCDPISGHVSLYWYRQALGQGPEFLTYFNYEAQQDKSGLPNDRFSAERPEGSISTLTIQRTEQRDSAMYRCASSKGVVGLYEQYFGPGTRLTVT.

The chain carries TRBV4-3 and TRBJ1-2; D remains unclear. CDR3 length: 13 residues. Trimming took 0 bases from V and 5 from J, leaving 7 bases between them. Germline-derived CDR1 and CDR2 are LGHNA and YSLEER. In DNA form, the CDR3 reads TGCGCCAGCAGCCAAGATTCCAGATATGGCTACACCTTC. Translation gives CASSQDSRYGYTF.

V and J are TRBV10-1 and TRBJ1-5, with 7 positions matching TRBD1. The ends lost 10 bases at V and 2 bases at J; junction bases unmatched: 14. CDR3 length equals 16 residues. Germline-derived CDR1 and CDR2 are WNHNN and SYGVQD (reference sequence). In DNA form, the CDR3 reads TGCGCCACCCCATTTCAAGACAGGGAAGGCAATCAGCCCCAGCATTTT. Protein product: CATPFQDREGNQPQHF.

V gene TRBV27 combines with J gene TRBJ1-3; 7 positions agree with TRBD1. J gave up 6 bases and V 5 bases, and 16 bases lay outside the gene matches. The CDR3 totals 17 residues. Germline V gene data show CDR1 as MNHEY and CDR2 as SMNVEV (reference sequence). The DNA for the CDR3 is TGTGCCAGCAGTCCTTTGAGGGACAGCTGGGGAACAAACACCATATATTTT. As protein: CASSPLRDSWGTNTIYF.

This clone showed up many times. The chain recombines TRBV18 with TRBJ2-2; D unclear. There are 18 residues in the CDR3. CDR1 and CDR2 (germline): KGHSH, LQKENI. Trimming removed 5 bases from V and 6 bases from J, with 25 bases in between. CDR3 amino acids: CASSIGSLRSIAAGELFF. The DNA for the CDR3 is TGTGCCAGCTCAATTGGCTCTCTTCGTTCTATCGCGGCCGGGGAGCTGTTTTTT.

This clone occurred a few times. The chain is built from TRBV11-2 and TRBJ2-7; D perhaps matches TRBD1 (5 bases). The length of the CDR3 is 16 residues. The germline gives CDR1 SGHAT, CDR2 FQNNGV. V lost 0 bases and J 2 bases, leaving 14 bases between the germline ends. The CDR3 bases are TGTGCCAGCAGCTTAGAAGGCAGGGTGGGCCCCTACGAGCAGTACTTC. It yields the protein CASSLEGRVGPYEQYF.

This clone was picked up one time. The rearrangement uses TRBV19 and TRBJ1-1, with a possible D match to TRBD1 (5 bases). The CDR3 length is 12 residues. CDR1 LNHDA and CDR2 SQIVND come from the germline V gene (reference sequence). The V end was cut by 10 bases, the J end by 11 bases, with 20 bases between. The CDR3 reads CATSDAGQGAFF. CDR3 sequence (DNA): TGTGCCACCTCCGACGCAGGACAAGGTGCTTTCTTT.

This chain connects TRBV4-3 to TRBJ2-2; D call uncertain. Germline V gene lookup returns CDR1 LGHNA and CDR2 YSLEER. The length of the CDR3 is 17 residues. Trimming took off 0 bases at V and 1 base at J, with 12 bases between the two ends. The CDR3 nucleotides read TGCGCCAGCAGCCAAGAGAACTGGGCGCAGAACACCGGGGAGCTGTTTTTT. Its protein is CASSQENWAQNTGELFF.

The chain carries TRBV7-6 and TRBJ2-3, with 8 bases matching TRBD2. With V trimmed by 0 bases and J by 1 base, 3 bases remained unmatched. The CDR3 totals 16 residues. Germline V lookup: CDR1 SGHVS, CDR2 FNYEAQ. The CDR3 protein is CASSLAAGGGTDTQYF. CDR3 nucleotide sequence: TGTGCCAGCAGCTTAGCCGCCGGGGGGGGCACAGATACGCAGTATTTT.

This chain connects TRBV14 to TRBJ1-2; D call uncertain. The germline gives CDR1 SGHDN, CDR2 FVKESK. V lost 3 bases, J lost 2 bases, and 10 bases lay in between. This CDR3 has 14 residues. This chain's CDR3 is CASSQFGLNYGYTF. The CDR3, as DNA: TGTGCCAGCAGCCAGTTCGGACTGAACTATGGCTACACCTTC. The whole variable domain, remainder taken from reference TRBV14 and TRBJ1-2, is EAGVTQFPSHSVIEKGQTVTLRCDPISGHDNLYWYRRVMGKEIKFLLHFVKESKQDESGMPNNRFLAERTGGTYSTLKVQPAELEDSGVYFCASSQFGLNYGYTFGSGTRLTVV.

The chain is built from TRBV11-3 and TRBJ2-1, with 8 bases aligning to TRBD2. CDR1 and CDR2 from the germline V gene are SGHNT and YENEEA. The CDR3 covers 18 residues. V lost 3 bases to trimming and J lost 4 bases; unmatched junction nucleotides: 14. The DNA of the CDR3 is TGTGCCAGCAGCTTTACCGGTGGCTTTAGCGGGGCTTACAATGAGCAGTTCTTC. Translation gives CASSFTGGFSGAYNEQFF.

J is TRBJ2-5 and V is TRBV6-6, with TRBD2 matching over 8 bases. The germline CDR1 and CDR2 sequences are MNHNY and SVGAGI (reference sequence). The CDR3 consists of 13 residues. V gave up 7 bases and J gave up 3 bases; unmatched junction bases: 4. CDR3 nucleotides: TGTGCCAGCATGGGTAGCGGGGAAGAGACCCAGTACTTC. It is translated as CASMGSGEETQYF.

This clone was recorded once. The V gene is TRBV6-6, the J gene TRBJ2-1, with 11 bases lining up with TRBD2. Per the germline V gene, CDR1 is MNHNY and CDR2 is SVGAGI (reference sequence). The CDR3 is 15 amino acids. Trimming cost V 6 bases and J 9 bases; bases outside gene matches: 10. CDR3 protein: CASRKTSGVMVEQFF. The CDR3 nucleotides read TGTGCCAGCAGGAAGACTAGCGGGGTCATGGTTGAGCAGTTCTTC.

The rearrangement links TRBV7-2 to TRBJ2-7; 11 positions agree with TRBD1. The CDR3 is made up of 13 amino acids. The V and J ends lost 8 bases and 6 bases, in that order; junction bases with no gene match: 6. Germline CDR1 reads SGHTA; CDR2 reads FQGNSA. The DNA for the CDR3 is TGTGCCAGCGGGGGACAGGGGGAGGGCGAGCAGTACTTC. Translation: CASGGQGEGEQYF. The variable domain in full, with the rest retrieved from reference TRBV7-2 and TRBJ2-7, is GAGVSQSPSNKVTEKGKDVELRCDPISGHTALYWYRQSLGQGLEFLIYFQGNSAPDKSGLPSDRFSAERTGGSVSTLTIQRTQQEDSAVYLCASGGQGEGEQYFGPGTRLTVT.

The chain combines TRBV5-6 with TRBJ1-2, with 8 bases aligning to TRBD1. V lost 2 bases to trimming and J lost 2 bases; unmatched junction nucleotides: 14. CDR3 length: 18 residues. Germline V gene data show CDR1 as SGHDT and CDR2 as YYEEEE. The CDR3 here is CASSLIRDRLIGNYGYTF. The CDR3 DNA is TGTGCCAGCAGCTTAATACGGGACAGGTTAATAGGGAACTATGGCTACACCTTC.

The rearrangement uses TRBV18 and TRBJ1-5, with unresolved D. The germline gives CDR1 KGHSH, CDR2 LQKENI. The CDR3 covers 14 residues. V was shortened by 1 base and J by 3 bases, with 7 bases between the two germline ends. CDR3 nucleotide sequence: TGTGCCAGCTCACCACGACAAACCAATCAGCCCCAGCATTTT. This sequence encodes CASSPRQTNQPQHF.

The chain is built from TRBV30 and TRBJ1-6; maybe TRBD1 (6 bases). Trimming stripped 3 bases from V and 8 bases from J, with 11 bases between. Germline assignment: CDR1 GTSNPN and CDR2 SVGIG (reference sequence). This CDR3 comprises 13 residues. The CDR3 DNA reads as TGTGCCTGGAGAGATGGGGGGCATTCACCCCTCCACTTT. It encodes CAWRDGGHSPLHF.